This entry concerns a single T cell receptor beta chain. This entry belongs to a study of blood T cell repertoires in COVID-19. The germline V gene encodes CDR1 MNHEY and CDR2 SVGAGI. The CDR3 is made up of 15 amino acids. V lost 0 bases to trimming and J lost 6 bases; unmatched junction nucleotides: 6. The table came from immunoSEQ multiplex PCR; TCRdb's copy has only in-frame clones and leaves some out. This table holds about 60,000 clones, about 81% found once. Sample: peripheral blood. J is TRBJ2-7 and V is TRBV6-5; 9 bases match TRBD1. The sequence came from a human donor in a cohort sampled during active COVID-19. The CDR3 sequence: CASSYSGTGSGEQYF. The CDR3 region has the DNA TGTGCCAGCAGTTACTCGGGGACAGGGTCGGGCGAGCAGTACTTC.